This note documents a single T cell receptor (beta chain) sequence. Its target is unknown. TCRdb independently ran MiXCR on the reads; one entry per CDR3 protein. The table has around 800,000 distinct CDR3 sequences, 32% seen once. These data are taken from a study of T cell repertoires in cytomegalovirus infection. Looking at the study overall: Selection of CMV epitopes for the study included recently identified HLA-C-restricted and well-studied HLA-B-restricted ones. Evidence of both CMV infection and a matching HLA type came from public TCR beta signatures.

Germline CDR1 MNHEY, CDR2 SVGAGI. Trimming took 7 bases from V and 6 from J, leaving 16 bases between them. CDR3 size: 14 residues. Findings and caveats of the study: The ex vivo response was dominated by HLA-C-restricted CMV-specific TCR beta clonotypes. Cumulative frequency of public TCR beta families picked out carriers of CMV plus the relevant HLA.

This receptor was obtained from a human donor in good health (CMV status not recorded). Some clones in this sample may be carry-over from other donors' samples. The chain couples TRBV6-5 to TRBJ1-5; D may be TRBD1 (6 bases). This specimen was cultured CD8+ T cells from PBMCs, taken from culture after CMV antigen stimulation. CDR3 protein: CASTRQVDSQPQHF. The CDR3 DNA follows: TGTGCCAGCACCAGACAGGTGGATAGTCAGCCCCAGCATTTT.